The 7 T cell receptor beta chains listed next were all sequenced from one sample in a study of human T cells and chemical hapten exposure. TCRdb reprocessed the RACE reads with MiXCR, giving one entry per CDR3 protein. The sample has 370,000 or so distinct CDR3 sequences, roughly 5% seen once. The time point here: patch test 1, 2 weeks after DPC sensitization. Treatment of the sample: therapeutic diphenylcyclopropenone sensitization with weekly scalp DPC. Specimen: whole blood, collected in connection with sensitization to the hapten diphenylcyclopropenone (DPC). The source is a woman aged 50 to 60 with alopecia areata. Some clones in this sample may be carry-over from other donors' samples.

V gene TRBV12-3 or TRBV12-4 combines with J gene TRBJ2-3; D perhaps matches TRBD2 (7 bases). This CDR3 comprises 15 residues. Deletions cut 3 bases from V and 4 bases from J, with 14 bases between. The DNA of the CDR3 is TGTGCCAGCAGTTTCGGGGGGCAGGGAGCAGATACGCAGTATTTT. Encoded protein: CASSFGGQGADTQYF.

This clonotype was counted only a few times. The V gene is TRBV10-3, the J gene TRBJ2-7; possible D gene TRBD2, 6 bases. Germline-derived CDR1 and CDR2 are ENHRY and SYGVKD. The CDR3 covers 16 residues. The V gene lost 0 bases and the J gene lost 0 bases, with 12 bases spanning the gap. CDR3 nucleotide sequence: TGTGCCATCAGTGAGTCGCGGGGACCTTACTCCTACGAGCAGTACTTC. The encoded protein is CAISESRGPYSYEQYF.

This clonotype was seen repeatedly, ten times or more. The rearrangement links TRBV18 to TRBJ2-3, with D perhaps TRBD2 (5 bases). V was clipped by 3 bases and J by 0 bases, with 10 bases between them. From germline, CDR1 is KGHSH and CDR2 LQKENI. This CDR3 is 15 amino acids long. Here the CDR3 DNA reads TGTGCCAGCTCACCGCTGGGCGGGAGCACAGATACGCAGTATTTT. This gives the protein CASSPLGGSTDTQYF.

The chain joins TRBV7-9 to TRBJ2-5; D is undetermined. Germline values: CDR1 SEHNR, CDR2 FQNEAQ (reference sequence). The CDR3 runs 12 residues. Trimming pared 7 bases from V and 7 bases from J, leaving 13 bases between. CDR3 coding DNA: TGTGCCAGCACCGCTGCCCCGGGGACCCAGTACTTC. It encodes CASTAAPGTQYF.

The CDR3 sequence is CASSIRQGTNQPQHF. CDR3 coding DNA: TGTGCCAGCAGTATTAGACAGGGAACAAATCAGCCCCAGCATTTT. The V gene is TRBV27, the J gene TRBJ1-5; 7 bases fit TRBD1. Germline V gene lookup returns CDR1 MNHEY and CDR2 SMNVEV (reference sequence). The CDR3 runs to 15 residues. With V trimmed by 5 bases and J by 4 bases, 8 bases remained unmatched.

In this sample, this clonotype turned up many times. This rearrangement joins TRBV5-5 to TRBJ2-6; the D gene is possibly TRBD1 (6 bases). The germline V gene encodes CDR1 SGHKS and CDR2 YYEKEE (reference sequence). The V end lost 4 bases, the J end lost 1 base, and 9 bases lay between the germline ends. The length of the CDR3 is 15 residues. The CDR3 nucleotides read TGTGCCAGCAGCGTGCAGGGGTCTGGGGCCAACGTCCTGACTTTC. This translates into CASSVQGSGANVLTF.

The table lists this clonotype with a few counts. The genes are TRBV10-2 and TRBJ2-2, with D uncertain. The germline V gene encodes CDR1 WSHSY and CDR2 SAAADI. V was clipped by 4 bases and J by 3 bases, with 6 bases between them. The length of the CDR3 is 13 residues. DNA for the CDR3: TGCGCCAGCAGTGCAACTTACACCGGGGAGCTGTTTTTT. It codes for CASSATYTGELFF.